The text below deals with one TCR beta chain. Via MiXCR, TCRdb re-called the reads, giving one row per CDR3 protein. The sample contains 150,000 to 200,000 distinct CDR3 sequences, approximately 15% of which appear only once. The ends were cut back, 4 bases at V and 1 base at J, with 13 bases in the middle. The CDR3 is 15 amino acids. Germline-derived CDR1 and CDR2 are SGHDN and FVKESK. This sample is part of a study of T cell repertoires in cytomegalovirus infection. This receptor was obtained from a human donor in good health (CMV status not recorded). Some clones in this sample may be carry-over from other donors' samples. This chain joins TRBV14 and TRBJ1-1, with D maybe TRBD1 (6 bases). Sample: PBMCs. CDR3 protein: CASSPRGQRNTEAFF. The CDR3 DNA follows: TGTGCCAGCAGCCCCCGTGGACAGCGGAACACTGAAGCTTTCTTT.